The clone carrying this TCR beta chain showed up many times. The data were obtained in a study of blood T cell repertoires in COVID-19. About the study: The origin of the acute and convalescent COVID-19 samples was the United States, Italy and Spain. PBMCs, B-cell-depleted T cells, or T cells were the source of the cDNA or gDNA that made up the material.

Unmatched junction bases numbered 3, after V lost 1 base and J lost 3 bases. Germline V gene sequence: CDR1 LNHDA, CDR2 SQIVND (reference sequence). This CDR3 region has 16 residues. TCRdb's copy holds only in-frame clones and misses some; the assay was immunoSEQ multiplex PCR. The data contain some 180,000 clones, roughly 76% of them singletons. Sequenced: peripheral blood. The TCR comes from a woman between 50 and 59 years old with active or convalescent COVID-19. This chain joins TRBV19 and TRBJ1-5; 10 bases match TRBD1. The CDR3 protein is CASSIGTGGVNQPQHF. The CDR3 DNA is TGTGCCAGTAGTATAGGGACAGGGGGAGTCAATCAGCCCCAGCATTTT.